This T cell receptor beta chain came from a study of blood T cell repertoires in COVID-19. Measured with immunoSEQ multiplex PCR; TCRdb has only the in-frame clones, and not every one. The sample consists of about 180,000 clones, approximately 89% of them appearing once. The sequenced material came from PBMCs or T cells enriched from blood (not recorded which). The source is a man aged 40-49 years who had recovered from COVID-19.

Here the CDR3 reads CASSPAAGASVPYEQYF. CDR3 nucleotides: TGTGCCAGCAGTCCAGCGGCGGGGGCGAGTGTTCCCTACGAGCAGTACTTC. The rearrangement uses TRBV6-6 and TRBJ2-7; possible D gene TRBD2, 7 bases. The CDR3 runs to 17 residues. The V end was cut by 5 bases, the J end by 2 bases, with 22 bases between. The germline V gene has CDR1 MNHNY and CDR2 SVGAGI (reference sequence).